The clone carrying this T cell receptor (beta chain) has just a few counts. In Seattle, patients joined the study during active infection and were tracked longitudinally. These data come from a study of blood T cell repertoires in COVID-19. Study as a whole: Acute and convalescent COVID-19 samples came from the United States, Italy and Spain. The analysed material was cDNA or gDNA that came from T cells, B-cell-depleted T cells, or PBMCs.

Authors' methods: Estimates of nucleated cell counts were drawn from the amplification of reference gene primers. The data were produced by immunoSEQ multiplex PCR, yet TCRdb's version contains in-frame clones alone and is incomplete. V and J calls plus clone size are reproduced from that table; the DNA served to infer D and trimming. The data contain 180,000 or so clones, 80% to 90% of them singletons. Sequenced sample: peripheral blood. The sequence came from a woman aged 60-75 years with COVID-19, enrolled during active disease.

CDR3 sequence reads: CSASRFDRGNQPQHF. CDR3 nucleotide sequence: TGCAGTGCTAGTAGGTTTGACAGGGGAAATCAGCCCCAGCATTTT. The chain links TRBV20-1 to TRBJ1-5, with 8 nucleotides matching TRBD1. Unmatched junction bases numbered 8, after V lost 3 bases and J lost 4 bases. Germline CDR1 reads DFQATT; CDR2 reads SNEGSKA (reference sequence). The length of the CDR3 is 15 residues.